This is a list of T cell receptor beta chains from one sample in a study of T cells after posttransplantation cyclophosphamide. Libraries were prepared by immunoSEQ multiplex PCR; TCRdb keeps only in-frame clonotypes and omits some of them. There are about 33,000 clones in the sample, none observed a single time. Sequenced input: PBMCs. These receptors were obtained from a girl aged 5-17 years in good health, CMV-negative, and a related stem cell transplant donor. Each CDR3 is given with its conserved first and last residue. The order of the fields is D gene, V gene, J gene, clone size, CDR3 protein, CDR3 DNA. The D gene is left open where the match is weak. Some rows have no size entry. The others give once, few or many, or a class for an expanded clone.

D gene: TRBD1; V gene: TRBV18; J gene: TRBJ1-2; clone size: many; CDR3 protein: CASSPSQGNVGYTF; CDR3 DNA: TGTGCCAGCTCACCCTCACAGGGGAATGTTGGCTACACCTTC
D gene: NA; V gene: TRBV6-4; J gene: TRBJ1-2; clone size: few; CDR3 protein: CASSDDGNYGYTF; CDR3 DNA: TGTGCCAGCAGTGACGACGGGAACTATGGCTACACCTTC
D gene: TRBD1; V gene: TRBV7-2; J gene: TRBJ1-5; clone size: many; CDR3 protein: CASSGTGNSNQPQHF; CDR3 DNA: TGTGCCAGCAGCGGGACAGGTAATAGCAATCAGCCCCAGCATTTT
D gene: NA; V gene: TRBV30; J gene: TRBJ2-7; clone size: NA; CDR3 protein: CAWSVLREQYF; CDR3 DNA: TGTGCCTGGAGTGTACTTCGCGAGCAGTACTTC
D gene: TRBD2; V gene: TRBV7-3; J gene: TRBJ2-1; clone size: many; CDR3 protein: CASSFAGGTYNEQFF; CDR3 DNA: TGTGCCAGCAGCTTTGCGGGGGGAACCTACAATGAGCAGTTCTTC
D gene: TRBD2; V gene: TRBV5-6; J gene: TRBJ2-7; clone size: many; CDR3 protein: CASSLGPSSGVYEQYF; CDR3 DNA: TGTGCCAGCAGCTTGGGGCCGTCTAGCGGGGTCTACGAGCAGTACTTC
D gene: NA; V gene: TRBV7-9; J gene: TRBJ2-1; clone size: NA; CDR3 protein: CASNPLAGMGNEQFF; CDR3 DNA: TGTGCCAGCAACCCACTAGCAGGAATGGGAAATGAGCAGTTCTTC
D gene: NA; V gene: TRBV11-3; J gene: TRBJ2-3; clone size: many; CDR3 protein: CASSLYDRPHTDTQYF; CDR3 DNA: TGTGCCAGCAGCTTATACGACAGACCCCACACAGATACGCAGTATTTT
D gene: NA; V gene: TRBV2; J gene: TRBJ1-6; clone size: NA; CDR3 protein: CASILGGGWDSPLHF; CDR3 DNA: TGTGCCAGCATACTAGGAGGAGGTTGGGATTCACCCCTCCACTTT
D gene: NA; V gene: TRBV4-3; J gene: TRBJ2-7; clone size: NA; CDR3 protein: CASSQGQGPPYEQYF; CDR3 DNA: TGCGCCAGCAGCCAAGGGCAGGGGCCCCCCTACGAGCAGTACTTC
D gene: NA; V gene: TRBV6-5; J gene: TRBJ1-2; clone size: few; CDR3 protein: CASSYQRGPKYYGYTF; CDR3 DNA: TGTGCCAGCAGTTACCAGCGCGGGCCAAAGTACTATGGCTACACCTTC
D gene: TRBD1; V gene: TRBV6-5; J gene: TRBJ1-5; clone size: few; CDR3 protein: CASSFLSTGGQPQHF; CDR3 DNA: TGTGCCAGCAGTTTCTTATCCACAGGGGGTCAACCCCAGCATTTT
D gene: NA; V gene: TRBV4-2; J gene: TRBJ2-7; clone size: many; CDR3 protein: CASSQVSGSYEQYF; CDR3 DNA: TGTGCCAGCAGCCAAGTTTCAGGGTCCTACGAGCAGTACTTC
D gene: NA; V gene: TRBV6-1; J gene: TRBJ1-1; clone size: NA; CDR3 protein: CASSGLMNTEASF; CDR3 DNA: TGTGCCAGCAGTGGACTGATGAACACTGAAGCTTCCTTT
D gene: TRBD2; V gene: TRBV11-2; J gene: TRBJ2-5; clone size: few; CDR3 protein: CASSDSGTSGETQYF; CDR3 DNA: TGTGCCAGCAGCGACTCCGGGACTAGCGGGGAGACCCAGTACTTC
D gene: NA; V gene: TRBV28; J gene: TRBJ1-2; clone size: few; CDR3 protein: CASSLASYGYTF; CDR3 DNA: TGTGCCAGCAGTTTAGCCAGCTATGGCTACACCTTC
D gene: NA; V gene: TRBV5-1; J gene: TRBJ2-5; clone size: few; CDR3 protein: CASRFDRGLQETQYF; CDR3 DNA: TGCGCCAGCAGGTTCGACAGGGGACTACAAGAGACCCAGTACTTC
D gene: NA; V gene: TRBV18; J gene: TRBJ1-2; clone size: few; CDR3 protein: CASSPSGQPGGYGYTF; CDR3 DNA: TGTGCCAGCTCACCAAGTGGCCAACCCGGAGGATATGGCTACACCTTC
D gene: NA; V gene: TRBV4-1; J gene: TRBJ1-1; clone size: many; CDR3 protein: CASGSLFINTEAFF; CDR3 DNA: TGCGCCAGTGGCTCCTTGTTCATAAACACTGAAGCTTTCTTT
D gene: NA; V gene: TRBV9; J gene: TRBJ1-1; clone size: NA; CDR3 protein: CASSVGGRTEAFF; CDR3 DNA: TGTGCCAGCAGCGTAGGAGGCCGGACTGAAGCTTTCTTT
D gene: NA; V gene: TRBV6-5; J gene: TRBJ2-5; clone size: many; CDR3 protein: CASSYSTLWAGTQYF; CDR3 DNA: TGTGCCAGCAGTTACTCGACCCTCTGGGCGGGGACCCAGTACTTC
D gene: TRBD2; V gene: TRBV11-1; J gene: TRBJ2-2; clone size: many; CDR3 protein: CASSHGLAGGRSGELFF; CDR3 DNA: TGTGCCAGCAGCCACGGACTAGCGGGGGGGCGGTCCGGGGAGCTGTTTTTT
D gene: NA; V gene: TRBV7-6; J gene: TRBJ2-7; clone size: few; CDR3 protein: CASSPRYWAGLENEQYF; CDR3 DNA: TGTGCCAGCAGCCCTAGGTATTGGGCAGGGCTTGAAAACGAGCAGTACTTC
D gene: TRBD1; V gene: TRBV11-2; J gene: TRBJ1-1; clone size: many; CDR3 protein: CASSIHGTGGDKAFF; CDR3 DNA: TGTGCCAGCAGCATACACGGGACAGGGGGCGATAAAGCTTTCTTT
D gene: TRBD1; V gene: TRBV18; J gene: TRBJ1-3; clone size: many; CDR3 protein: CASSTTGASGNTIYF; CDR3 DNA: TGTGCCAGCTCAACGACAGGGGCGTCGGGAAACACCATATATTTT
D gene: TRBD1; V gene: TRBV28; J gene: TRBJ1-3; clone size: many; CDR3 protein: CAVCGTGQDTIYF; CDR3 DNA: TGTGCCGTCTGCGGGACAGGTCAGGACACCATATATTTT
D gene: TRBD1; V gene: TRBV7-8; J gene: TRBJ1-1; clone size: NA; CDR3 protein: CASSLGQGLTEAFF; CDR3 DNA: TGTGCCAGCAGCTTGGGACAGGGTCTCACTGAAGCTTTCTTT
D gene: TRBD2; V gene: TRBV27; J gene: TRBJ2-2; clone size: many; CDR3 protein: CASSHRIGGAGELFF; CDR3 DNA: TGTGCCAGCAGCCATCGGATTGGGGGGGCCGGGGAGCTGTTTTTT
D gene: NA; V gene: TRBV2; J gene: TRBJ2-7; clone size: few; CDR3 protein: CASGPLYEQYF; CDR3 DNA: TGTGCCAGCGGGCCCCTGTACGAGCAGTACTTC
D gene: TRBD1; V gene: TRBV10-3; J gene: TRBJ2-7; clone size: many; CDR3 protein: CAIRYREGGSEQYF; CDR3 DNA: TGTGCCATCAGATACAGGGAAGGGGGCTCCGAGCAGTACTTC
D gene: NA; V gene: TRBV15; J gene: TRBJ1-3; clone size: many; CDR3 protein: CATRGDFFGAGNTIYF; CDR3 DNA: TGTGCCACCAGGGGGGACTTCTTCGGGGCTGGAAACACCATATATTTT
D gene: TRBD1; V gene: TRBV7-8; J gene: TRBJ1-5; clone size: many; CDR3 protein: CASSPTPHRDRGYSNQPQHF; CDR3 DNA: TGTGCCAGCAGCCCGACCCCCCACCGGGACAGGGGATATAGCAATCAGCCCCAGCATTTT
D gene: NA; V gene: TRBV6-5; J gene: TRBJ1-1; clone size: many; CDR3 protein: CASSPFDPGGPEAFF; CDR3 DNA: TGTGCCAGCAGTCCCTTTGATCCCGGCGGCCCTGAAGCTTTCTTT
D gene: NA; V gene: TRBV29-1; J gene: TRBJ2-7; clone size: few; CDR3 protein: CSVAQGREQYF; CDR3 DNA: TGCAGCGTTGCTCAGGGCCGCGAGCAGTACTTC
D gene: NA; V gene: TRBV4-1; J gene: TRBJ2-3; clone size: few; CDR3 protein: CASSQTGLIMTDTQYF; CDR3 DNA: TGCGCCAGCAGTCAAACCGGTCTCATAATGACAGATACGCAGTATTTT
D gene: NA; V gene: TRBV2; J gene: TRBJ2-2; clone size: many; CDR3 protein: CASRLEHGTTGELFF; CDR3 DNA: TGTGCCAGCAGGCTAGAACACGGAACCACCGGGGAGCTGTTTTTT
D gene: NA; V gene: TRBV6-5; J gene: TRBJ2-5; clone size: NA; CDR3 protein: CASTPMGLGEETQYF; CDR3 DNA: TGTGCCAGCACCCCCATGGGTCTCGGGGAAGAGACCCAGTACTTC
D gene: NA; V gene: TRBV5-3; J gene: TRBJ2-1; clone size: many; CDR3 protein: CARSPLGKRSGPQLYNEQFF; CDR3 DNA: TGTGCCAGAAGCCCCCTCGGAAAGCGATCGGGTCCCCAACTTTACAATGAGCAGTTCTTC
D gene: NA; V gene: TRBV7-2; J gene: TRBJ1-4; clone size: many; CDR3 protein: CASSLRVGRGEKLFF; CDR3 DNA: TGTGCCAGCAGTCTCAGAGTGGGCAGGGGCGAAAAACTGTTTTTT
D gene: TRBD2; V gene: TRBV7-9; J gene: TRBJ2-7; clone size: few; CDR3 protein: CASSLEGGAHERYF; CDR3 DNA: TGTGCCAGCAGCTTAGAGGGAGGGGCCCACGAGCGGTACTTC
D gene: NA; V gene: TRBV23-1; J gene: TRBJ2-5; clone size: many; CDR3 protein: CASSQQGETQYF; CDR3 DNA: TGCGCCAGCAGTCAACAGGGAGAGACCCAGTACTTC
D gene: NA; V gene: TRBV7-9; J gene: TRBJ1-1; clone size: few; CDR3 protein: CASSIGGNTEAFF; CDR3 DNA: TGTGCCAGCAGCATCGGAGGGAACACTGAAGCTTTCTTT
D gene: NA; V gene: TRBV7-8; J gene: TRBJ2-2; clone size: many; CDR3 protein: CASSFDAGQRNTGELFF; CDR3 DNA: TGTGCCAGCAGCTTCGATGCGGGACAGCGGAACACCGGGGAGCTGTTTTTT
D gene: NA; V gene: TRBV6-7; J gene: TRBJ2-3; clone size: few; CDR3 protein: CASSSGGGCTDTQYF; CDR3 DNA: TGTGCCAGCAGTTCAGGCGGGGGCTGCACAGATACGCAGTATTTT
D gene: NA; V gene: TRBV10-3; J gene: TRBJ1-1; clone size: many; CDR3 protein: CAIMGTSAGTEAFF; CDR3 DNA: TGTGCCATCATGGGGACCTCGGCGGGGACTGAAGCTTTCTTT
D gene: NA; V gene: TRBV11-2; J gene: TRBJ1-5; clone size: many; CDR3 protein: CASSLYRGQGQPQHF; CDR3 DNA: TGTGCCAGCAGCTTATATCGGGGTCAAGGACAGCCCCAGCATTTT
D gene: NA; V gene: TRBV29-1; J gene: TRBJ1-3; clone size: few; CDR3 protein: CSGYFGNTIYF; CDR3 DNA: TGCAGCGGCTACTTTGGAAACACCATATATTTT
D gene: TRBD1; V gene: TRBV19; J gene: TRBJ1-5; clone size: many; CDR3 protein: CASSIRTGSNQPQHF; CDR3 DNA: TGTGCCAGTAGTATCCGGACAGGGAGCAATCAGCCCCAGCATTTT
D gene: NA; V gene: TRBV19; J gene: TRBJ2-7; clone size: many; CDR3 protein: CASSTTLGYEQYF; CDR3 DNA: TGTGCCAGTAGTACGACGCTAGGCTACGAGCAGTACTTC
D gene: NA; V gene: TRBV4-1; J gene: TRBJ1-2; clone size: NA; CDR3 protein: CASSQDRGYNYGYTF; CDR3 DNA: TGCGCCAGCAGCCAAGACAGGGGCTATAACTATGGCTACACCTTC
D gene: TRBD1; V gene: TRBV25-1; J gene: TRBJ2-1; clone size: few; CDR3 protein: CASSRDRGGNEQFF; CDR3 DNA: TGTGCCAGCAGTCGGGACAGGGGTGGCAATGAGCAGTTCTTC